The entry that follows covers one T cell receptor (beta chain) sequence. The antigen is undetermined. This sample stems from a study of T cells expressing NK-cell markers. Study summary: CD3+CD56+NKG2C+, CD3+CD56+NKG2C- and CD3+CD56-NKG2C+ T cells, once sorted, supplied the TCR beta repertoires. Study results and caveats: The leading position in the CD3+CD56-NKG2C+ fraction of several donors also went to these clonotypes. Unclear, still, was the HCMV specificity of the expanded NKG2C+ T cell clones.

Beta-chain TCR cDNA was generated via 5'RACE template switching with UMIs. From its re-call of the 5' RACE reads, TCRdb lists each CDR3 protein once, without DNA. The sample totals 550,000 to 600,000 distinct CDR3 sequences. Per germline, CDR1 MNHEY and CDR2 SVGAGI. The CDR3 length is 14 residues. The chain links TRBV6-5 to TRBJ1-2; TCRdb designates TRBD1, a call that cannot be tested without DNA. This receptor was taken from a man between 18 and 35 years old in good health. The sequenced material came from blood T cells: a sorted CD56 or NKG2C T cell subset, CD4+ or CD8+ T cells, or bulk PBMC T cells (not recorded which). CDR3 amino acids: CASSYSGGRYGYTF.